This section outlines one T cell receptor beta chain sequence together with its context. The antigen remains undetermined. V trimming: 4 bases; J trimming: 3 bases; junction bases outside the gene matches: 9. The CDR3 totals 16 residues. Germline V gene data show CDR1 as SGHRS and CDR2 as YFSETQ. Sequencing used immunoSEQ multiplex PCR; TCRdb keeps in-frame clones, though not all of them. This sample has approximately 300,000 clones, with approximately 86% found just once. The data are from a study of Ad26.COV2.S vaccination and SARS-CoV-2 variants. Overall study findings and caveats: TCR breadth and depth analyses may have underestimated total T cell responses. Reported findings describe substantial breadth in spike-specific CD8+ and CD4+ T cell responses following vaccination.

Treatment defined: roughly 19 received Ad26.COV2.S at low or high dose, single or two shots; 5 received placebo; per-sample allocation not given. On day 63 after the first injection, vaccine and placebo recipients gave samples. Donation was by an adult aged 18-55 years who was in Boston. Vaccine was an Ad26 vector expressing Wuhan-strain SARS-CoV-2 spike. V is TRBV5-1 and J is TRBJ2-2, with 7 bases lining up with TRBD1. Sequenced material: peripheral blood, taken in a trial of Ad26.COV2.S vaccine versus placebo. This clonotype was sampled from a person between 18 and 65 years old who received the Ad26.COV2.S COVID-19 vaccine or a placebo. The CDR3 DNA sequence: TGCGCCAGCAGCACCGGGACAGCTAAACACACCGGGGAGCTGTTTTTT. It translates to CASSTGTAKHTGELFF.